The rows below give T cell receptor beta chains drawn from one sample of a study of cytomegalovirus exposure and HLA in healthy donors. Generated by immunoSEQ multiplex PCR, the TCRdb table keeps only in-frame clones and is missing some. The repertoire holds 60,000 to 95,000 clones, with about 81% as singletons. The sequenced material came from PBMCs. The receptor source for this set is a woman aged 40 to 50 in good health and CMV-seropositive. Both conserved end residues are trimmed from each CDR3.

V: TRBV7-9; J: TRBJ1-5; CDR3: ASSLGQGGQPQH
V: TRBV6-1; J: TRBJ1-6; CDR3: ASGTENNSPLH
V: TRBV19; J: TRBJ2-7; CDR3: ASSREFGNEQY
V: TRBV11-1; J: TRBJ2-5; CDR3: ASSLSGKEGETQY
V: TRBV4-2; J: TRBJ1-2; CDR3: ASSQGTGYGYT
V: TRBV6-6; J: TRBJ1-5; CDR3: ASSTGQYSNQPQH
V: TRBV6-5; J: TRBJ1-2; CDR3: ASRDRGHGYT
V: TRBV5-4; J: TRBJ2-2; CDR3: ASSLEGLANTGELF
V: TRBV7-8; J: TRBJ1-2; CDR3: ASSNNLQISNYGYT
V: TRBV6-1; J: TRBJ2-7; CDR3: ASSEVWTGGHEQY
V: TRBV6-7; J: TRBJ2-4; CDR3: ASSYGGTDWHIQY
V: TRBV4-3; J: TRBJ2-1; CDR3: ASSLGTGGNEQF
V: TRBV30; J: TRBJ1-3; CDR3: ACTKTGYGNTIY
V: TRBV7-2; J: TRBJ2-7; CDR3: ASTSDRRYEQY
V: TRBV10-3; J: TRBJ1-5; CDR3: AISPGQGSQPQH
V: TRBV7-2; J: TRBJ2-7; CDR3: ASSPRLAGGRYEQY
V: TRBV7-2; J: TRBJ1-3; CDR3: ASSTDRAGNTIY
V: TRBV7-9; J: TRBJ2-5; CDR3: ASSFPRHRGKETQY
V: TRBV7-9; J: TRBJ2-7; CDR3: ASSPYGGGGSDEQY
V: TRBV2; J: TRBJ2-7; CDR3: ASSETGVYYEQY
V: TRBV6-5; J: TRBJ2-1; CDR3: ASRTGGNEQF
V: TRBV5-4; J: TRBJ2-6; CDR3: ASSAGTGSGANVLT